Detailed here is one T cell receptor beta chain. The sample originates from a study of blood T cell repertoires in COVID-19. About the research overall: Samples taken during acute and convalescent COVID-19 were collected in the United States, Italy and Spain. From T cells, B-cell-depleted T cells, or PBMCs came the material, which was cDNA or gDNA.

Per the study methods: Estimation of nucleated cell counts relied on the amplification of reference gene primers. TCRdb keeps only in-frame clones here, not all; method: immunoSEQ multiplex PCR. V, J and clone size were drawn from that table, and D and trimming were deduced from the DNA. The table has about 300,000 clones, approximately 89% seen once. The V end lost 0 bases, the J end lost 0 bases, and 11 bases lay between the germline ends. CDR1 MGHRA and CDR2 YSYEKL come from the germline V gene. There are 16 residues in the CDR3. The sequencing sample was made of peripheral blood. The chain has TRBV4-1 and TRBJ1-1; D not certain. This TCR came from a woman aged 25 to 39 who had recovered from COVID-19. The CDR3 DNA sequence: TGCGCCAGCAGCCAAGATGCGGCGGGATTGAACACTGAAGCTTTCTTT. Protein product: CASSQDAAGLNTEAFF.